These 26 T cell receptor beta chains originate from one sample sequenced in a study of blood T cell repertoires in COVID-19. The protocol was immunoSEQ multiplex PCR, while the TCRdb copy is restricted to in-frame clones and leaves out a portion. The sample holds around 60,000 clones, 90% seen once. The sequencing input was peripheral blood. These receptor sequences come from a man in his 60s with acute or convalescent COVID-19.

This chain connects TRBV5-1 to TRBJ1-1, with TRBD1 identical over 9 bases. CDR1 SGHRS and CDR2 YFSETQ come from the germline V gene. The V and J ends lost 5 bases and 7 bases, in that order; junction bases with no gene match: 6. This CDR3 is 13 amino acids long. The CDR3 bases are TGCGCCAGCAGACAGGGGGCGAAGAATGAAGCTTTCTTT. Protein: CASRQGAKNEAFF.

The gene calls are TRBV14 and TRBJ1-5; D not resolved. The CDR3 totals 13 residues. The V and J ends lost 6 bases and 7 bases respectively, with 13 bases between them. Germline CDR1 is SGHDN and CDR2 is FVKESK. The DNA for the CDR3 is TGTGCCAGCAGTCTCGGGATTGTCCAGCCCCAGCATTTT. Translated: CASSLGIVQPQHF.

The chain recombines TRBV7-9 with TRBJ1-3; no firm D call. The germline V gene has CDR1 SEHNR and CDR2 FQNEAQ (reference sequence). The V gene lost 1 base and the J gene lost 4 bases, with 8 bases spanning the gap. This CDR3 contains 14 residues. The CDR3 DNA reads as TGTGCCAGCAGCTTAGACGGCAGGGGAAACACCATATATTTT. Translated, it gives CASSLDGRGNTIYF.

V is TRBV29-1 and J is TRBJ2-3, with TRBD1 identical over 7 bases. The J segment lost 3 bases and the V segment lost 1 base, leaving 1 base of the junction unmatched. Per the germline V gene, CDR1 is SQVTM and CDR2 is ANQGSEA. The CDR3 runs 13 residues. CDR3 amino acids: CSVEATGTDTQYF. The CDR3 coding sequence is TGCAGCGTTGAAGCGACAGGGACAGATACGCAGTATTTT.

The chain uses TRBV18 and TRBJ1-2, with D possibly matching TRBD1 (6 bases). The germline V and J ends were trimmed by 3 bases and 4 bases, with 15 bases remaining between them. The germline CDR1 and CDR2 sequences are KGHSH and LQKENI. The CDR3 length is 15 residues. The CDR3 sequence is CASSPQQGLVYGYTF. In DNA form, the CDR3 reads TGTGCCAGCTCACCTCAGCAGGGGTTAGTCTATGGCTACACCTTC.

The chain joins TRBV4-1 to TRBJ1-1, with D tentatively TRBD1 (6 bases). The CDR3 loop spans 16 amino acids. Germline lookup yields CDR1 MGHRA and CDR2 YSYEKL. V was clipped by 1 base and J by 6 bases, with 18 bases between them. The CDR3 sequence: CASSQGGGGRGAEAFF. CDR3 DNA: TGCGCCAGCAGCCAAGGGGGGGGCGGACGCGGGGCTGAAGCTTTCTTT.

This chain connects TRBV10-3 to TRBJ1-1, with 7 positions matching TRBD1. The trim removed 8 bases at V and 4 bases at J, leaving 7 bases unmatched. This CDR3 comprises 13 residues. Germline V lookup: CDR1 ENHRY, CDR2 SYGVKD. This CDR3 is CAIESDRATEAFF. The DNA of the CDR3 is TGTGCCATCGAGTCCGACAGGGCCACTGAAGCTTTCTTT.

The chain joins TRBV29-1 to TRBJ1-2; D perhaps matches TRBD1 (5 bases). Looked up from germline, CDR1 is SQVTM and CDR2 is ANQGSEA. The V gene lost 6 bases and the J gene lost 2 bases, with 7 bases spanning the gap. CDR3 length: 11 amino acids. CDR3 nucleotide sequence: TGCAGCGTGACAGAAAACTATGGCTACACCTTC. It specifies CSVTENYGYTF.

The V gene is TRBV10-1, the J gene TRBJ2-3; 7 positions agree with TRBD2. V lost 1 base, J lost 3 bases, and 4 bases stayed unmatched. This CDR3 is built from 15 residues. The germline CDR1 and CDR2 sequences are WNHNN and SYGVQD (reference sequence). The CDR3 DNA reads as TGCGCCAGCAGTGAGTTGGGGGGGATGACAGATACGCAGTATTTT. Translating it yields CASSELGGMTDTQYF.

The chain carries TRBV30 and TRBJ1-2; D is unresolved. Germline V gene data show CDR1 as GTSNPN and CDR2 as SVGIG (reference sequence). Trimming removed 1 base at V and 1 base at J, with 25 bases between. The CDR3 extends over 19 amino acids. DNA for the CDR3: TGTGCCTGGAGTGACAAATCTAGCCGTTCGAGGTCCTTTAACTATGGCTACACCTTC. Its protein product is CAWSDKSSRSRSFNYGYTF.

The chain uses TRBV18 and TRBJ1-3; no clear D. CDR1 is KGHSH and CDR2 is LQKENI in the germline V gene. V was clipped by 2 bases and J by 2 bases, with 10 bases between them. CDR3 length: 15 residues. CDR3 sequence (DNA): TGTGCCAGCTCACCAACGTCAGGTCCTGGAAACACCATATATTTT. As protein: CASSPTSGPGNTIYF. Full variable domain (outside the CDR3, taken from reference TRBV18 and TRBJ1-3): NAGVMQNPRHLVRRRGQEARLRCSPMKGHSHVYWYRQLPEEGLKFMVYLQKENIIDESGMPKERFSAEFPKEGPSILRIQQVVRGDSAAYFCASSPTSGPGNTIYFGEGSWLTVV.

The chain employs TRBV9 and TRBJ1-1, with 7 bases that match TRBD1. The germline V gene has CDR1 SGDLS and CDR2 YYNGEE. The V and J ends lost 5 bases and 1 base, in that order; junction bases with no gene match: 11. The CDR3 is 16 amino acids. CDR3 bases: TGTGCCAGCAGTGTATCTTCGGGACAGAAGAACACTGAAGCTTTCTTT. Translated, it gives CASSVSSGQKNTEAFF. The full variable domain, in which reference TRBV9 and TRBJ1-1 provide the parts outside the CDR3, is DSGVTQTPKHLITATGQRVTLRCSPRSGDLSVYWYQQSLDQGLQFLIQYYNGEERAKGNILERFSAQQFPDLHSELNLSSLELGDSALYFCASSVSSGQKNTEAFFGQGTRLTVV.

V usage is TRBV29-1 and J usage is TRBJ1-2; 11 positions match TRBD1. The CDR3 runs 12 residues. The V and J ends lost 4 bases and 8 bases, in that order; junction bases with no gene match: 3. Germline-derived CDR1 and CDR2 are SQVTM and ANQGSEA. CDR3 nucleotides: TGCAGCGTTGGGGACAGGGGGTACGGCTACACCTTC. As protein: CSVGDRGYGYTF.

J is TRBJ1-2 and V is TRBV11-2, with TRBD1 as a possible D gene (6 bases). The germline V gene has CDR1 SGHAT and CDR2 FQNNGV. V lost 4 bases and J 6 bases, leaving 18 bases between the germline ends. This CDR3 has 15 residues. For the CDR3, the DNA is TGTGCCAGCAGCTCGCTTTACGCGGGGGGGCATGGCTACACCTTC. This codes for CASSSLYAGGHGYTF.

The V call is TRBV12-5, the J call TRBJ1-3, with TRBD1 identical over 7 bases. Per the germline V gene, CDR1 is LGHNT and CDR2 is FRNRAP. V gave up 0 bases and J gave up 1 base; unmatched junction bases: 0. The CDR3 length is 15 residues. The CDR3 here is CASGLVTGSGNTIYF. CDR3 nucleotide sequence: TGTGCTAGTGGTTTGGTGACAGGGTCTGGAAACACCATATATTTT.

CDR3 loop: CASSRQGISGNTIYF. CDR3 DNA sequence: TGTGCCAGCAGCCGACAGGGGATCTCTGGAAACACCATATATTTT. The genes are TRBV5-4 and TRBJ1-3; 8 bases map to TRBD1. The CDR3 sequence is 15 residues long. Looked up from germline, CDR1 is SGHNT and CDR2 is YYREEE (reference sequence). The junction had 3 bases not matched to a gene; V was cut back by 4 bases and J by 0 bases.

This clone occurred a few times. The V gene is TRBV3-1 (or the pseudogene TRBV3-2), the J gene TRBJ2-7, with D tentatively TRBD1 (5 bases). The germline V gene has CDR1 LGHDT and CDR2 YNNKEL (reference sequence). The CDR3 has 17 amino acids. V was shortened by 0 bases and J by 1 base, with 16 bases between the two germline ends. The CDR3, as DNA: TGTGCCAGCAGCCAAGATCTTGGGGCAGCCGTATCCTACGAGCAGTACTTC. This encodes CASSQDLGAAVSYEQYF.

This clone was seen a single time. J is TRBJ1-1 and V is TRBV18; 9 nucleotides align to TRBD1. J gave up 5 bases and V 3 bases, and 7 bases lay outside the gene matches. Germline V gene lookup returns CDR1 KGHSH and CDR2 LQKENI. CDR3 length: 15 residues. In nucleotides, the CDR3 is TGTGCCAGCTCACCGGGGACAGGGTCGCGGACTGAAGCTTTCTTT. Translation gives CASSPGTGSRTEAFF.

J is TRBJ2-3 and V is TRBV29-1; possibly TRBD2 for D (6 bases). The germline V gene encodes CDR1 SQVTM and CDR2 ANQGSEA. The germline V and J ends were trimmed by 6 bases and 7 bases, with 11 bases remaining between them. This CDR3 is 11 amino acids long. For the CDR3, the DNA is TGCAGCGTCAGGGACTTTCATACGCAGTATTTT. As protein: CSVRDFHTQYF.

The CDR3 region is CSVASQGTNTEAFF. The CDR3 nucleotides read TGCAGCGTCGCTTCGCAGGGGACGAACACTGAAGCTTTCTTT. The chain combines TRBV29-1 with TRBJ1-1; TRBD1 might be the D (6 bases). The CDR3 runs 14 residues. Per germline, CDR1 SQVTM and CDR2 ANQGSEA. The V end was cut by 6 bases, the J end by 1 base, with 15 bases between.

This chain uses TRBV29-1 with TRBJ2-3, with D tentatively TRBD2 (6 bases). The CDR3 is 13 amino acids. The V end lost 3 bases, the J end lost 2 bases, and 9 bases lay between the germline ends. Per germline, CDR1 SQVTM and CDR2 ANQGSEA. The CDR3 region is CSVDPGDTDTQYF. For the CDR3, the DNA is TGCAGCGTTGATCCGGGGGACACAGATACGCAGTATTTT.

The CDR3 DNA sequence: TGTGCCACCAGTGATTTACGGCAGGGCCCAAACTATAGCAATCAGCCCCAGCATTTT. Translation gives CATSDLRQGPNYSNQPQHF. The chain joins TRBV24-1 to TRBJ1-5; weak D call: TRBD1 (5 bases). The length of the CDR3 is 19 residues. Looked up from germline, CDR1 is KGHDR and CDR2 is SFDVKD. Between the trimmed V and J ends, which lost 1 base and 0 bases, there was a span of 18 bases.

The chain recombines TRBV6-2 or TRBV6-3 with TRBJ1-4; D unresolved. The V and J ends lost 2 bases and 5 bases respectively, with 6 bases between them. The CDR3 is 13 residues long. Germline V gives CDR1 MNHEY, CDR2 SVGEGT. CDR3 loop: CASSYRENEKLFF. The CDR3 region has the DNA TGTGCCAGCAGTTACAGGGAGAATGAAAAACTGTTTTTT.

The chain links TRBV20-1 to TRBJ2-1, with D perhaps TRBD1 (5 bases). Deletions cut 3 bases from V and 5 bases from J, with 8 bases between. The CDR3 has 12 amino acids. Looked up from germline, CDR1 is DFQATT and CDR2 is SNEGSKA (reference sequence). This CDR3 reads CSASKGDNEQFF. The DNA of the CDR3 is TGCAGTGCTAGTAAAGGGGACAATGAGCAGTTCTTC.

CDR3: CASSIGASGGAAGELFF. In DNA form, the CDR3 reads TGTGCCAGTAGTATAGGGGCTAGCGGGGGGGCCGCCGGGGAGCTGTTTTTT. This chain connects TRBV19 to TRBJ2-2; TRBD2 aligns across 12 bases. With 1 base clipped from V and 6 bases from J, the junction kept 6 bases outside the gene matches. CDR1 and CDR2 (germline): LNHDA, SQIVND (reference sequence). The CDR3 has 17 residues. Looking up the rest from reference TRBV19 and TRBJ2-2 gives the full variable domain: DGGITQSPKYLFRKEGQNVTLSCEQNLNHDAMYWYRQDPGQGLRLIYYSQIVNDFQKGDIAEGYSVSREKKESFPLTVTSAQKNPTAFYLCASSIGASGGAAGELFFGEGSRLTVL.

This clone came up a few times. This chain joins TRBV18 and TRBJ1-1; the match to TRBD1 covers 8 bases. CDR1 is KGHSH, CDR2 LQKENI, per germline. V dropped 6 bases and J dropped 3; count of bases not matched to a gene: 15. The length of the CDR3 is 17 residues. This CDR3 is CASSLQYLGTGDTEAFF. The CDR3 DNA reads TGTGCCAGCTCCCTCCAGTACCTGGGGACAGGTGACACTGAAGCTTTCTTT.